This TCR beta chain was identified during a study of blood T cell repertoires in COVID-19. Original processing notes: The assay estimated nucleated cells by amplifying reference gene primers. Clones were read by immunoSEQ multiplex PCR, and TCRdb kept only the in-frame ones, dropping some. V and J calls and clone size are those listed in that table; D and trimming were worked out from the DNA. This sample carries 45,000 to 55,000 clones, about 92% of them seen once, and the ten largest clones take around 3.2%. The CDR3 consists of 16 residues. V dropped 4 bases and J dropped 5 bases, with 21 bases sitting between them. Germline-derived CDR1 and CDR2 are MGHRA and YSYEKL.

The sequencing sample was made of peripheral blood. The rearrangement links TRBV4-1 to TRBJ2-7, with D tentatively TRBD1 (6 bases). This sequence originates from a human donor in a cohort sampled during active COVID-19. The CDR3 DNA reads TGCGCCAGCAGCCCCAACAGGGAACAGACCTTCAACGAGCAGTACTTC. Translating it yields CASSPNREQTFNEQYF.